These 3 T cell receptor beta chains originate from one sample sequenced in a study of blood T cell repertoires in COVID-19. Clones were sequenced by immunoSEQ multiplex PCR, and TCRdb holds only the in-frame ones, with some missing. The data show about 150,000 clones, about 80% seen once. Sequenced: peripheral blood. All receptors come from a woman aged 55-69 years with acute or convalescent COVID-19.

The J gene is TRBJ1-5, the V gene TRBV12-3 or TRBV12-4; TRBD1 is a possible D gene (5 bases). Trimming shortened V by 3 bases and J by 5 bases, and 8 bases separated the two germline ends. This CDR3 has 13 amino acids. DNA for the CDR3: TGTGCCAGCAGTTTGGGGGGAGATCAGCCCCAGCATTTT. Translating it yields CASSLGGDQPQHF.

The chain employs TRBV10-2 and TRBJ2-3, with D unresolved. Between the trimmed V and J ends, which lost 0 bases and 4 bases, there was a span of 5 bases. Germline lookup yields CDR1 WSHSY and CDR2 SAAADI. The CDR3 extends over 13 amino acids. This CDR3 reads CASSESPSDTQYF. The CDR3 DNA sequence: TGCGCCAGCAGTGAGTCTCCTTCAGATACGCAGTATTTT.

This clone has just one count. The rearrangement joins TRBV5-4 to TRBJ1-4, with D possibly TRBD1 on 5 matching bases. Germline V CDR1 and CDR2: SGHNT, YYREEE (reference sequence). V was trimmed by 4 bases and J by 8 bases, leaving 15 bases between them. This CDR3 has 14 amino acids. The CDR3: CASSKGGAGEKLFF. As DNA, the CDR3 is TGTGCCAGCAGCAAGGGAGGGGCTGGCGAAAAACTGTTTTTT.